The T cell receptor (beta chain) described here comes from a study of patients and donors after allogeneic stem cell transplantation. MiXCR, run by TCRdb on the RT-PCR reads, gives a single entry per CDR3 protein. Of about 960,000 distinct CDR3 sequences in the sample, 15% to 20% were seen once. CDR1 SEHNR and CDR2 FQNEAQ come from the germline V gene (reference sequence). The CDR3 extends over 14 amino acids. V lost 2 bases, J lost 8 bases, and 4 bases stayed unmatched. V is TRBV7-9 and J is TRBJ2-1; 9 bases agree with TRBD1. The TCR sequence derives from a human donor who was either an allogeneic HSCT recipient or a stem cell or donor lymphocyte infusion donor (not recorded which). It is not recorded whose cells these are; they may come from a transplant donor. The sample consisted of blood, either unsorted or a sorted T cell fraction (not recorded which). CDR3 DNA: TGTGCCAGCAGCTTACCGGGGACAGGGTATGAGCAGTTCTTC. It translates to CASSLPGTGYEQFF.